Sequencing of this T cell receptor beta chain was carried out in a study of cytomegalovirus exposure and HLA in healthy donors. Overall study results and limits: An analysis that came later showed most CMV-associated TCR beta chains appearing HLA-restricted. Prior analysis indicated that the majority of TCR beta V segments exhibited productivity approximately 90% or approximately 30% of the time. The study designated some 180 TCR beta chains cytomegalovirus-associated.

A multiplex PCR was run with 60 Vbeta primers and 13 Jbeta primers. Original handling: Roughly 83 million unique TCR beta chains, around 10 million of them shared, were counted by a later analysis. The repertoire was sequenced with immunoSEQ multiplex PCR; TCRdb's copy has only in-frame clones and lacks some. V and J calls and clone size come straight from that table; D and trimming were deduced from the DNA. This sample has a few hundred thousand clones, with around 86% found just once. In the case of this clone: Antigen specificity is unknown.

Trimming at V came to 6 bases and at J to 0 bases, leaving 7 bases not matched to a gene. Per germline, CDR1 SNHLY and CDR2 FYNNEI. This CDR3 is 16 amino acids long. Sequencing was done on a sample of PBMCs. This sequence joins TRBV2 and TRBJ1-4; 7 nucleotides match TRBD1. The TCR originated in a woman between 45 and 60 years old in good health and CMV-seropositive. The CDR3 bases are TGTGCCAGCAGACACTATACAGGGGCAACTAATGAAAAACTGTTTTTT. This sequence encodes CASRHYTGATNEKLFF.